These T cell receptor beta chains were read from a single sample in a study of blood T cell repertoires in COVID-19. Repertoires were generated with immunoSEQ multiplex PCR, while TCRdb's copy carries only in-frame clones and drops some. The table includes 90,000 to 150,000 clones, roughly three quarters detected once. The sample was peripheral blood. The receptors come from a human donor in a cohort sampled during active COVID-19. CDR3s include the opening cysteine and the closing phenylalanine or tryptophan. D genes are given only for firm matches. The size field is filled for only some rows; it gives once, few, many or a size class.

J,size,V,D,CDR3,DNA
TRBJ2-7,-,TRBV19,TRBD2,CASSPTGTSGRDEQYF,TGTGCCAGTAGTCCAACCGGGACTAGCGGGAGAGACGAGCAGTACTTC
TRBJ2-7,-,TRBV7-9,TRBD1,CASSHSGRGLVEQYF,TGTGCCAGCAGCCACTCGGGCAGGGGGCTGGTCGAGCAGTACTTC
TRBJ2-2,-,TRBV27,TRBD1,CASSRKGAGGAYENTGELFF,TGTGCCAGCAGTAGGAAAGGCGCAGGGGGCGCTTATGAAAACACCGGGGAGCTGTTTTTT
TRBJ1-6,-,TRBV19,-,CASSTEYHRNSPLHF,TGTGCCAGTAGTACCGAATATCACAGAAATTCACCCCTCCACTTT
TRBJ1-3,-,TRBV10-1,-,CASNGDCYSGNTIYF,TGCGCCAGCAACGGGGACTGCTACTCTGGAAACACCATATATTTT
TRBJ1-5,-,TRBV5-5,TRBD1,CASSAGTAYSNQPQHF,TGTGCCAGCAGCGCTGGGACAGCCTATAGCAATCAGCCCCAGCATTTT
TRBJ2-7,-,TRBV6-5,TRBD2,CASSSGRDLYEQYF,TGTGCCAGCAGTAGCGGGAGGGACCTCTACGAGCAGTACTTC
TRBJ2-7,-,TRBV11-3,TRBD1,CASSQPPGQGAREQYF,TGTGCCAGCAGCCAGCCCCCGGGACAGGGGGCTCGTGAGCAGTACTTC
TRBJ1-2,-,TRBV19,TRBD1,CASSLGTDYGYTF,TGTGCCAGTAGCCTTGGGACAGACTATGGCTACACCTTC
TRBJ2-3,-,TRBV9,TRBD2,CASSFLGSGGADTQYF,TGTGCCAGCAGCTTCCTGGGTAGCGGGGGGGCAGATACGCAGTATTTT
TRBJ2-7,-,TRBV19,-,CASSVTGSPFYEQYF,TGTGCCAGTAGTGTAACAGGGAGCCCCTTCTACGAGCAGTACTTC
TRBJ2-7,-,TRBV5-1,-,CASSEEWNPGNEQYF,TGCGCCAGCAGTGAGGAGTGGAACCCGGGGAACGAGCAGTACTTC
TRBJ1-1,-,TRBV12-3/TRBV12-4,-,CASSLFAGTEAFF,TGTGCCAGCAGTTTATTCGCGGGCACTGAAGCTTTCTTT
TRBJ2-6,-,TRBV19,-,CASSIMEGLSFSGANVLTF,TGTGCCAGTAGTATTATGGAGGGGCTCTCCTTTTCTGGGGCCAACGTCCTGACTTTC
TRBJ2-7,-,TRBV6-6,-,CASSSTGYEQYF,TGTGCCAGCAGTTCAACGGGGTACGAGCAGTACTTC
TRBJ1-2,-,TRBV10-3,-,CAISNLGQYGYTF,TGTGCCATCAGTAATCTTGGACAGTATGGCTACACCTTC
TRBJ2-7,-,TRBV7-6,TRBD2,CASSPGLAGVYEQYF,TGTGCCAGCAGCCCGGGACTAGCGGGAGTGTACGAGCAGTACTTC
TRBJ2-3,-,TRBV18,TRBD2,CASSPTGTKGDTQYF,TGTGCCAGCTCACCAACCGGGACTAAGGGCGATACGCAGTATTTT
TRBJ1-2,-,TRBV19,TRBD1,CASSSPGQGTPNYGYTF,TGTGCCAGTAGTAGCCCGGGACAGGGAACCCCTAACTATGGCTACACCTTC
TRBJ2-7,-,TRBV7-9,-,CASSYERYEQYF,TGTGCCAGCAGCTACGAGCGCTACGAGCAGTACTTC
TRBJ1-1,few,TRBV12-3/TRBV12-4,-,CASQGGAEAFF,TGTGCCAGCCAGGGAGGAGCTGAAGCTTTCTTT
TRBJ1-2,-,TRBV19,TRBD1,CASSSRQGVEGYTF,TGTGCCAGTAGTTCCCGACAGGGGGTTGAGGGCTACACCTTC
TRBJ2-7,-,TRBV27,-,CASSLSFGQGKNEQYF,TGTGCCAGCAGTTTAAGCTTTGGGCAGGGTAAAAACGAGCAGTACTTC
TRBJ1-1,-,TRBV7-9,-,CASEETGRGPEAFF,TGTGCCAGCGAAGAGACAGGCCGGGGCCCTGAAGCTTTCTTT
TRBJ2-7,-,TRBV9,-,CASSVDPVSYEQYF,TGTGCCAGCAGCGTAGATCCCGTCTCCTACGAGCAGTACTTC
TRBJ2-7,-,TRBV10-3,TRBD1,CAITSGQGEYEQYF,TGTGCCATCACCTCTGGACAGGGGGAGTACGAGCAGTACTTC
TRBJ1-2,once,TRBV4-1,-,CASSQQGTTNYGYTF,TGCGCCAGCAGCCAGCAAGGGACAACTAACTATGGCTACACCTTC
TRBJ2-4,-,TRBV6-1,-,CASSEADGGNIQYF,TGTGCCAGCAGTGAAGCCGACGGCGGAAACATTCAGTACTTC
TRBJ2-7,-,TRBV27,TRBD1,CASSLSQGAPSEQYF,TGTGCCAGCAGTTTATCACAGGGGGCCCCCTCCGAGCAGTACTTC